This paragraph covers one T cell receptor beta chain sequence. Its antigen is unknown. Unique molecular identifiers were used in preparing the TCRbeta library. TCRdb reanalysed the PCR reads using MiXCR and keeps one entry per CDR3 protein. Here the sample spans approximately 400,000 distinct CDR3 sequences, around 15% being singletons. The germline CDR1 and CDR2 sequences are SGHAT and FQDESV (reference sequence). The V segment lost 5 bases and the J segment 6 bases; nucleotides outside the gene matches: 9. The CDR3 loop spans 16 amino acids. The data were obtained in a study of T-cell reconstitution after alpha-beta-depleted transplantation in children. Whole-study results and caveats: As was reported, about two months after transplant, alpha-beta T cells came from several hundred expanded graft clones.

The TCR originated in a boy under three years old who had a stem cell transplant for Wiskott-Aldrich syndrome, so the T cells may come from the graft donor. The J gene is TRBJ2-3, the V gene TRBV11-1, with 12 bases matching TRBD2. The sequenced sample was PBMCs, mostly from graft donor cells, obtained 360 days after TCRalphabeta/CD19-depleted stem cell transplant. The CDR3 DNA follows: TGTGCCAGCAGCGTTAACCCGGGACTAGCGGGTGATACGCAGTATTTT. Its translation: CASSVNPGLAGDTQYF. The variable domain in full, completed from reference TRBV11-1 and TRBJ2-3, reads EAEVAQSPRYKITEKSQAVAFWCDPISGHATLYWYRQILGQGPELLVQFQDESVVDDSQLPKDRFSAERLKGVDSTLKIQPAELGDSAMYLCASSVNPGLAGDTQYFGPGTRLTVL.